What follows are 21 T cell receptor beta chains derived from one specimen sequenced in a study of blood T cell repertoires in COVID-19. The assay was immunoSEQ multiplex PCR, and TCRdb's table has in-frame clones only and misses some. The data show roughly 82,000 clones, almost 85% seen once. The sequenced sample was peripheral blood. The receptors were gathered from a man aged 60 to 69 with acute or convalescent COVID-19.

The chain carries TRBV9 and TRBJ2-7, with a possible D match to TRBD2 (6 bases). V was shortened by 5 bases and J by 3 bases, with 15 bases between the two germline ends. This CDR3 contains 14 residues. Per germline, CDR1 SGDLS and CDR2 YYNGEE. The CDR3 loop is CASRSGPGDYEQYF. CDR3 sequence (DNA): TGTGCCAGCAGGTCGGGTCCGGGAGACTACGAGCAGTACTTC. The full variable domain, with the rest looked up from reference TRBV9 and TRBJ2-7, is DSGVTQTPKHLITATGQRVTLRCSPRSGDLSVYWYQQSLDQGLQFLIQYYNGEERAKGNILERFSAQQFPDLHSELNLSSLELGDSALYFCASRSGPGDYEQYFGPGTRLTVT.

The CDR3 loop is CSVTAGGEPQHF. The CDR3 nucleotides read TGCAGCGTCACCGCAGGGGGAGAGCCCCAGCATTTT. The chain employs TRBV29-1 and TRBJ1-5; 7 positions match TRBD1. The CDR3 has 12 amino acids. The germline CDR1 and CDR2 sequences are SQVTM and ANQGSEA. Trimming at V came to 6 bases and at J to 8 bases, leaving 7 bases not matched to a gene.

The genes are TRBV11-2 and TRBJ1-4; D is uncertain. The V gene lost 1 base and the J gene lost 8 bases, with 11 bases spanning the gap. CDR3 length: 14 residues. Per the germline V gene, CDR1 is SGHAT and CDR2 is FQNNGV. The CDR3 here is CASSLGGVGEKLFF. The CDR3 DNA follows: TGTGCCAGCAGCTTAGGCGGGGTTGGGGAAAAACTGTTTTTT.

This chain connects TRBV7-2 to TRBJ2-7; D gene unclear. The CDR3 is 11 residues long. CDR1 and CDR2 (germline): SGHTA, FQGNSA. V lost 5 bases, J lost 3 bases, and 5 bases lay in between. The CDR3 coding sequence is TGTGCCAGCAGCCAGATCTACGAGCAGTACTTC. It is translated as CASSQIYEQYF.

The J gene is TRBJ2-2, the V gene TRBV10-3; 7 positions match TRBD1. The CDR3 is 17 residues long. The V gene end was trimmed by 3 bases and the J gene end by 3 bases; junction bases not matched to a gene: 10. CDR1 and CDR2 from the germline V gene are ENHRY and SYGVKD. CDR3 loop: CAISDSQGWSHTGELFF. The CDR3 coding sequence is TGTGCCATCAGTGACTCACAGGGGTGGTCACACACCGGGGAGCTGTTTTTT.

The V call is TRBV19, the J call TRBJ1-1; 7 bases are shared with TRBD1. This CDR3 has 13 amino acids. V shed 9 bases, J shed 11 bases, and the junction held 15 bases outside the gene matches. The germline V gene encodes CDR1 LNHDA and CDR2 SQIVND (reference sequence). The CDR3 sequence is CASAGLRGIAAFF. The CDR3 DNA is TGTGCCAGCGCCGGACTCAGGGGGATAGCGGCTTTCTTT.

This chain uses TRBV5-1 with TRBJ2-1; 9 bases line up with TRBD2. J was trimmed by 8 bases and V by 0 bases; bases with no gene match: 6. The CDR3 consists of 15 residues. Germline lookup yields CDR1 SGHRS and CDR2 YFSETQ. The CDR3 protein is CASSLGGGGGYEQFF. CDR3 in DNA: TGCGCCAGCAGCTTGGGCGGCGGGGGGGGCTATGAGCAGTTCTTC. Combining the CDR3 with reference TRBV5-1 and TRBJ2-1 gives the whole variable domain KAGVTQTPRYLIKTRGQQVTLSCSPISGHRSVSWYQQTPGQGLQFLFEYFSETQRNKGNFPGRFSGRQFSNSRSEMNVSTLELGDSALYLCASSLGGGGGYEQFFGPGTRLTVL.

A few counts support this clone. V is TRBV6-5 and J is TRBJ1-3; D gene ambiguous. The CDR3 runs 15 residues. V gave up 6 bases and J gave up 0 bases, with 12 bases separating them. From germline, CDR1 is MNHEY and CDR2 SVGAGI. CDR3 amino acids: CASRLSGSSGNTIYF. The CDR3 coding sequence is TGTGCCAGCAGGCTCAGCGGCTCCTCTGGAAACACCATATATTTT.

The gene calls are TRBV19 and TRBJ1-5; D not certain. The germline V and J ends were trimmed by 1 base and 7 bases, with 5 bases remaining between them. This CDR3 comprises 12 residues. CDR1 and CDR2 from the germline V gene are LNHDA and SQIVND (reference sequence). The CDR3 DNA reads TGTGCCAGTAGTATAGTATTCCAGCCCCAGCATTTT. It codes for CASSIVFQPQHF. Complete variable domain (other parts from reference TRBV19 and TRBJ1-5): DGGITQSPKYLFRKEGQNVTLSCEQNLNHDAMYWYRQDPGQGLRLIYYSQIVNDFQKGDIAEGYSVSREKKESFPLTVTSAQKNPTAFYLCASSIVFQPQHFGDGTRLSIL.

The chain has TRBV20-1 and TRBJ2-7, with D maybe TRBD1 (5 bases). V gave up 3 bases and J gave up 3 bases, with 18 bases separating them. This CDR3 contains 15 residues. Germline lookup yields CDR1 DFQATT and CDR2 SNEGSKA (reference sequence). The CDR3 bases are TGCAGTGCTAGTGGAACCCAGGGCCCCTACTACGAGCAGTACTTC. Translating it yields CSASGTQGPYYEQYF.

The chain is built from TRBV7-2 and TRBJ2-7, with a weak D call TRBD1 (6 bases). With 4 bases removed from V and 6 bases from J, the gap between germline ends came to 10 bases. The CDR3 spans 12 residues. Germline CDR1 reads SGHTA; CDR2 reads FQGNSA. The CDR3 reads CASSWDTSEQYF. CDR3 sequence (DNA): TGTGCCAGCAGCTGGGACACCTCCGAGCAGTACTTC.

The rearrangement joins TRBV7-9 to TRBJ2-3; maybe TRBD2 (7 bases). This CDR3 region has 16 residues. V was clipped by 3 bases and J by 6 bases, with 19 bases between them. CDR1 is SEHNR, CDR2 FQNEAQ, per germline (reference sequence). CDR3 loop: CASSFGGGRLVDTQYF. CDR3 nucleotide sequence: TGTGCCAGCAGCTTTGGCGGGGGCAGATTGGTGGATACGCAGTATTTT.

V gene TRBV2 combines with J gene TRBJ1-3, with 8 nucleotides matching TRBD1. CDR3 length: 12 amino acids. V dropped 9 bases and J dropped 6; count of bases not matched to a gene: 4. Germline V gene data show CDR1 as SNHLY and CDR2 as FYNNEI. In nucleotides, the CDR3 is TGTGCCAGGACAGGGGAGGCAAACACCATATATTTT. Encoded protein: CARTGEANTIYF.

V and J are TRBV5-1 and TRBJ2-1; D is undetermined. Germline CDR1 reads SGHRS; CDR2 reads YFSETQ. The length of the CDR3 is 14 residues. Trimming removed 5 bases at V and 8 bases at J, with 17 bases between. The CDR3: CASRPTPGIDEQFF. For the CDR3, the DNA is TGCGCCAGCAGACCTACCCCAGGTATCGATGAGCAGTTCTTC.

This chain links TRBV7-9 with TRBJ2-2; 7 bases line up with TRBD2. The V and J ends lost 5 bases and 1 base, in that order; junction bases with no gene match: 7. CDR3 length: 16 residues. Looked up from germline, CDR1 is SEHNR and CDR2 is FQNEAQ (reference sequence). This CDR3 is CASSRGAGVNTGELFF. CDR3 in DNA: TGTGCCAGCAGCCGAGGGGCGGGAGTGAACACCGGGGAGCTGTTTTTT.

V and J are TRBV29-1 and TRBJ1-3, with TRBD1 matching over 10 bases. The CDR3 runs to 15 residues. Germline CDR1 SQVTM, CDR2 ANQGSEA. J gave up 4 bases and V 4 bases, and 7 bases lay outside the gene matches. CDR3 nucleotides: TGCAGCGTTGGGACCGGGACAGGGGCAGGAAACACCATATATTTT. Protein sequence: CSVGTGTGAGNTIYF.

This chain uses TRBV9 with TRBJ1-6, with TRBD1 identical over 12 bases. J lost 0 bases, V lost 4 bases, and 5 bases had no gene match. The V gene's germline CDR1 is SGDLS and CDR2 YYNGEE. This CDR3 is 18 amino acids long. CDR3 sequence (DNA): TGTGCCAGCAGCAAGGGACAGGGGGCGAGCTCCTATAATTCACCCCTCCACTTT. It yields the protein CASSKGQGASSYNSPLHF.

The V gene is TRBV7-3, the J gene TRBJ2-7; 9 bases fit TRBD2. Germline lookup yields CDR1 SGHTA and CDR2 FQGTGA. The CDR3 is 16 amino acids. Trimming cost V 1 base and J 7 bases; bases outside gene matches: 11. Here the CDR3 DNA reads TGTGCCAGCAGCTTAAACCCAGCGGGGGGCCTAAATGAGCAGTACTTC. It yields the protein CASSLNPAGGLNEQYF.

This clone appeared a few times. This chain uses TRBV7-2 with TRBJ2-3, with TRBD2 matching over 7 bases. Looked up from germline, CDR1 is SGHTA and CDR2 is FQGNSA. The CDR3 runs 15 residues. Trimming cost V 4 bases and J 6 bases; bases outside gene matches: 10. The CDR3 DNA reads TGTGCCAGCAGCTGGGAGGGGCACCGTCAGGATACGCAGTATTTT. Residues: CASSWEGHRQDTQYF.

The CDR3 coding sequence is TGTGCCAGTAGTAACCCCAGCCGGAGTGGAAGTTCGAACATTCAGTACTTC. Translation: CASSNPSRSGSSNIQYF. The gene calls are TRBV19 and TRBJ2-4; D remains ambiguous. This CDR3 has 17 amino acids. V lost 4 bases and J 7 bases, leaving 23 bases between the germline ends. Germline V lookup: CDR1 LNHDA, CDR2 SQIVND (reference sequence).

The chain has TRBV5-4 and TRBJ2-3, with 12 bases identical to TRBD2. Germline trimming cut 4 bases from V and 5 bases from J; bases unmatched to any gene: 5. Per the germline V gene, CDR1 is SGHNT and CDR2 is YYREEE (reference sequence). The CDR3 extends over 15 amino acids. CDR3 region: CASSQLAGGGDTQYF. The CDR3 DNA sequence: TGTGCCAGCAGCCAGCTAGCGGGAGGGGGAGATACGCAGTATTTT.